This entry is about one TCR beta chain. What it binds is unknown. This sample stems from a study of post-analysis software for immune sequencing data. V shed 4 bases, J shed 0 bases, and the junction held 3 bases outside the gene matches. The CDR3 sequence is 15 residues long. Germline CDR1 reads ENHRY; CDR2 reads SYGVKD. Unique molecular identifiers featured in each of the TCR beta cDNA libraries. TCRdb re-derived calls from the PCR reads in MiXCR, one entry per CDR3 protein. Here the sample spans about 560,000 distinct CDR3 sequences, roughly 46% being singletons. Study results and caveats: The five TRBV segments detected at higher frequency in patients than in controls included TRBV5-6, TRBV5-1 and TRBV20-1. By F measure, samples from a shared preparation batch strongly co-clustered.

The sample was blood. The receptor's source is a girl aged 10 to 17 with multiple sclerosis. The chain employs TRBV10-3 and TRBJ2-3; the match to TRBD1 covers 8 bases. CDR3 sequence reads: CAISANRGSTDTQYF. CDR3 nucleotides: TGTGCCATCAGTGCGAACAGGGGGAGCACAGATACGCAGTATTTT.